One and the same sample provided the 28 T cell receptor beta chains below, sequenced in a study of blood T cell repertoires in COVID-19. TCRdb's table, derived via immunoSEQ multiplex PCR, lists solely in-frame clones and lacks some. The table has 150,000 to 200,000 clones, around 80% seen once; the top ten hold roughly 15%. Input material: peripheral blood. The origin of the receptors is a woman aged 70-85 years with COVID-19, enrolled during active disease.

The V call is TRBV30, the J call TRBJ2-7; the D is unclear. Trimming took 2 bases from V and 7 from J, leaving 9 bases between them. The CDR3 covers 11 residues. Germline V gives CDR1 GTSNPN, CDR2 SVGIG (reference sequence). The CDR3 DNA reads TGTGCCTGGAGTCTTAGCACGGAGCAGTACGTC. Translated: CAWSLSTEQYV.

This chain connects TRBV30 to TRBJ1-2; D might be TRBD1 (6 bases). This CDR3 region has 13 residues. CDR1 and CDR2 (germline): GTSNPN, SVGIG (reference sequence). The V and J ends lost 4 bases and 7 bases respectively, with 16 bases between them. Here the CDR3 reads CAWTPGGGGGYTF. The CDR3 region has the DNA TGTGCCTGGACCCCGGGGGGAGGGGGTGGCTACACCTTC.

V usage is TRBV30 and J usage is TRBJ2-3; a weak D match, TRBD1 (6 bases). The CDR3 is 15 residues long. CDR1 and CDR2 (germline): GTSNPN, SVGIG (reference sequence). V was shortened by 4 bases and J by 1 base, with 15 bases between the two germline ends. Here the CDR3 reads CAWNLQGLGTDTQYF. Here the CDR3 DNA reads TGTGCCTGGAATTTACAGGGCCTCGGCACAGATACGCAGTATTTT.

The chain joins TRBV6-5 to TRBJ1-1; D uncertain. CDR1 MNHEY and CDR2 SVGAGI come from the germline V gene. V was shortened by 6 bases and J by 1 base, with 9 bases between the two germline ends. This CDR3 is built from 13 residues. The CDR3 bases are TGTGCCAGCAGGGAGGACGGGAACACTGAAGCTTTCTTT. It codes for CASREDGNTEAFF.

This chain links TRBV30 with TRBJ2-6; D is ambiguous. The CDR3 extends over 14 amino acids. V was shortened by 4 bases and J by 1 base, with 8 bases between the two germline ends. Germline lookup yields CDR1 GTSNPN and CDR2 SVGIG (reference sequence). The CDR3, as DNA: TGTGCCTGGACCCCGGTGTCTGGGGCCAACGTCCTGACTTTC. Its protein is CAWTPVSGANVLTF.

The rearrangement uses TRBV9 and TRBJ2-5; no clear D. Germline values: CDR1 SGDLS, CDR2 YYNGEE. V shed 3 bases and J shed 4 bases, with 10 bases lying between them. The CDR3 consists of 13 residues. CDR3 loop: CASSGDIAETQYF. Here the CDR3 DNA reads TGTGCCAGCAGCGGCGACATCGCAGAGACCCAGTACTTC. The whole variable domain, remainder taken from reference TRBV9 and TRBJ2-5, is DSGVTQTPKHLITATGQRVTLRCSPRSGDLSVYWYQQSLDQGLQFLIQYYNGEERAKGNILERFSAQQFPDLHSELNLSSLELGDSALYFCASSGDIAETQYFGPGTRLLVL.

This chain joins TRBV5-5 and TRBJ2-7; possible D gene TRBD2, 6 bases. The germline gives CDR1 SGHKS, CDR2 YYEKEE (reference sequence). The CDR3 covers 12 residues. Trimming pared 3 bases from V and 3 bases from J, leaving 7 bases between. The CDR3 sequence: CASSSAGYEQYV. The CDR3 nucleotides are TGTGCCAGCAGCTCAGCGGGCTACGAGCAGTACGTC.

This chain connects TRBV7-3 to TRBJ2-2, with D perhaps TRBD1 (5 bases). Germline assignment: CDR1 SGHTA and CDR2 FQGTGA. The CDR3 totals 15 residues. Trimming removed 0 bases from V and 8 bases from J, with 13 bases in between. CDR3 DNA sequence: TGTGCCAGCAGCTTAACGTCAACAGGCCGTGGGGAGCTGTTTTTT. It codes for CASSLTSTGRGELFF.

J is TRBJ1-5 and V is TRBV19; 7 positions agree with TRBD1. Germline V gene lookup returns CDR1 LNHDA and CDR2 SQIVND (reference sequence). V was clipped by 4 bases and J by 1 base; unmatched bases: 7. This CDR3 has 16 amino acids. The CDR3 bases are TGTGCCAGTAGTACTCAGGGGGTGCGAAGCAATCAGCCCCAGCATTTT. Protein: CASSTQGVRSNQPQHF.

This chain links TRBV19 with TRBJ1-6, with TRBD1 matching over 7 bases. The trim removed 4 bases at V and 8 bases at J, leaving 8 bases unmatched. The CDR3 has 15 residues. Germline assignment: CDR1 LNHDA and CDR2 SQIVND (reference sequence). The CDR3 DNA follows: TGTGCCAGTAGTACTAATACAGGGGCGCATTCACCCCTCCACTTT. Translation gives CASSTNTGAHSPLHF.

CDR3 loop: CASSLQGPSQPQHF. CDR3 nucleotide sequence: TGTGCCAGCAGTTTACAGGGCCCAAGCCAGCCCCAGCATTTT. V gene TRBV28 combines with J gene TRBJ1-5, with TRBD1 as a possible D gene (5 bases). Germline CDR1 is MDHEN and CDR2 is SYDVKM. The CDR3 is 14 amino acids. V lost 2 bases and J lost 7, with 12 bases in between.

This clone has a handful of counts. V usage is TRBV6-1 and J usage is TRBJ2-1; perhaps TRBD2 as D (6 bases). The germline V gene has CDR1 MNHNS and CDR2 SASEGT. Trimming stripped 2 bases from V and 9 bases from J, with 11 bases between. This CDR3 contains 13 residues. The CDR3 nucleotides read TGTGCCAGCAGTGAAAGGGCCGGGAGTGAGCAGTTCTTC. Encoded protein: CASSERAGSEQFF.

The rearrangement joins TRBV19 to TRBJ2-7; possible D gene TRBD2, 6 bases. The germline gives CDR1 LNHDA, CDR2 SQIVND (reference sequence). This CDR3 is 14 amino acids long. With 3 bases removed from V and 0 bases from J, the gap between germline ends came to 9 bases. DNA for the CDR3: TGTGCCAGTAGTATTTCGACTAGCTCCTACGAGCAGTACTTC. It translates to CASSISTSSYEQYF.

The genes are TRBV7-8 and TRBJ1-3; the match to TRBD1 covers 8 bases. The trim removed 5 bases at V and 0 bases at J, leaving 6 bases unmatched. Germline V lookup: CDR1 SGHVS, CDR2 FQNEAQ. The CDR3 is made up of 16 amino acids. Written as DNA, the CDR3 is TGTGCCAGCAGCCAGGACAGGGCGCGCTCTGGAAACACCATATATTTT. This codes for CASSQDRARSGNTIYF.

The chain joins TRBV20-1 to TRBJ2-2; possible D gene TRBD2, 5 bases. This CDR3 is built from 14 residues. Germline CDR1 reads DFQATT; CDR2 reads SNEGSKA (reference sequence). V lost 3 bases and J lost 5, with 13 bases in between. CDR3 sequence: CSASQRSGTGELFF. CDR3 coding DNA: TGCAGTGCTAGTCAAAGGTCGGGGACCGGGGAGCTGTTTTTT.

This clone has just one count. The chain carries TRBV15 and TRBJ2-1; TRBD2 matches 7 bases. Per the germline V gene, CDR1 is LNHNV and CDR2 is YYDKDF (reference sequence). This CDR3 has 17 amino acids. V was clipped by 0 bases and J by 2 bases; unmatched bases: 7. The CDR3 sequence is CATSRESMAGAYNEQFF. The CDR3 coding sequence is TGTGCCACCAGCAGAGAATCAATGGCGGGAGCCTACAATGAGCAGTTCTTC.

The CDR3 DNA follows: TGTGCCTGGGTAGGGGGGAGGGACTACGAGCAGTACTTC. This encodes CAWVGGRDYEQYF. The chain carries TRBV30 and TRBJ2-7, with D maybe TRBD2 (7 bases). CDR3 size: 13 residues. The V gene lost 5 bases and the J gene lost 3 bases, with 14 bases spanning the gap. Germline CDR1 reads GTSNPN; CDR2 reads SVGIG (reference sequence).

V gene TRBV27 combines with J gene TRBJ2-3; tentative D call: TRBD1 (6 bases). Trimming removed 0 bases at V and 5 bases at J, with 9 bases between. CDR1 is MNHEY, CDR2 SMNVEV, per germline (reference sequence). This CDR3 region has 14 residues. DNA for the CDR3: TGTGCCAGCAGTTTATCGAGAGGGGGAGATACGCAGTATTTT. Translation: CASSLSRGGDTQYF.

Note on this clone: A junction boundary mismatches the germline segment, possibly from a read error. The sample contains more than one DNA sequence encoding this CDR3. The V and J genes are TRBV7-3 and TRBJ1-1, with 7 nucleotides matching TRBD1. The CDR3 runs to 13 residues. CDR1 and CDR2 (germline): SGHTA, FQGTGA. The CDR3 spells CASSTRQGSEAFF. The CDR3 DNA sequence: TGTGCCAGCAGCACTCGACAGGGCTCTGAGGCTTTCTTT.

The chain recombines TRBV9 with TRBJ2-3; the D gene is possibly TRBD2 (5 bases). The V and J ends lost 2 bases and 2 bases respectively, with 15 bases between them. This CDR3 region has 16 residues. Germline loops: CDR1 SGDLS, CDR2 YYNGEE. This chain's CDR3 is CASSVKEVPSTDTQYF. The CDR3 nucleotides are TGTGCCAGCAGCGTCAAGGAGGTTCCCTCCACAGATACGCAGTATTTT.

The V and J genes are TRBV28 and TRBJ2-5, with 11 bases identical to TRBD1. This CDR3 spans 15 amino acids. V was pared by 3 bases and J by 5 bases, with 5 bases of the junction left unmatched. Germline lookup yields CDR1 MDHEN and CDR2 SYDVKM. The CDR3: CASSFLDRGRETQYF. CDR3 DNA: TGTGCCAGCAGTTTTCTGGACAGGGGGCGTGAGACCCAGTACTTC. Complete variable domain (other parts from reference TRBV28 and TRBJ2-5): DVKVTQSSRYLVKRTGEKVFLECVQDMDHENMFWYRQDPGLGLRLIYFSYDVKMKEKGDIPEGYSVSREKKERFSLILESASTNQTSMYLCASSFLDRGRETQYFGPGTRLLVL.

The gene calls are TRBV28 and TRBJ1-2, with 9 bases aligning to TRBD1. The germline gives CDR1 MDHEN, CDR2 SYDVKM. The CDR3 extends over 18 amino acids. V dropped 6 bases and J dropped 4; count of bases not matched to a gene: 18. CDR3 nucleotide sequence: TGTGCCAGCAGCCGACCCCGGGACAGGGTCGGTCTCGGCTATGGCTACACCTTC. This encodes CASSRPRDRVGLGYGYTF.

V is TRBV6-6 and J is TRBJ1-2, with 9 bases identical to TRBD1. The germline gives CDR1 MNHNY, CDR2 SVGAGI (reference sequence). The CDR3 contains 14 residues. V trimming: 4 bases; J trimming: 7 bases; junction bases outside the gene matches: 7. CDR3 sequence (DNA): TGTGCCAGCAGTTCGGGACAGGGAGATGGTGGCTACACCTTC. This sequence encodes CASSSGQGDGGYTF.

CDR3: CASRSGGQPQHF. DNA of the CDR3: TGTGCCAGCAGGTCAGGGGGTCAGCCCCAGCATTTT. This chain connects TRBV2 to TRBJ1-5, with 7 positions matching TRBD1. V lost 6 bases to trimming and J lost 6 bases; unmatched junction nucleotides: 2. Germline loops: CDR1 SNHLY, CDR2 FYNNEI. This CDR3 has 12 residues.

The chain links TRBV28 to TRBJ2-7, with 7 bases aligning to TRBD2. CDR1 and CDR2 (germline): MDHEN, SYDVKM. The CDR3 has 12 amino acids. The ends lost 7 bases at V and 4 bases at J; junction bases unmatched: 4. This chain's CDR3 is CASNRREYEQYF. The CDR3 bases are TGTGCCAGCAATCGGCGGGAGTACGAGCAGTACTTC.

DNA of the CDR3: TGTGCCTGGAGTGGATTAGCGGGACCCTACAATGAGCAGTTCTTC. Translating it yields CAWSGLAGPYNEQFF. This chain uses TRBV30 with TRBJ2-1; 8 nucleotides agree with TRBD2. The germline gives CDR1 GTSNPN, CDR2 SVGIG (reference sequence). The CDR3 loop spans 15 amino acids. The ends lost 1 base at V and 2 bases at J; junction bases unmatched: 4. Combining the CDR3 with reference TRBV30 and TRBJ2-1 gives the whole variable domain SQTIHQWPATLVQPVGSPLSLECTVEGTSNPNLYWYRQAAGRGLQLLFYSVGIGQISSEVPQNLSASRPQDRQFILSSKKLLLSDSGFYLCAWSGLAGPYNEQFFGPGTRLTVL.

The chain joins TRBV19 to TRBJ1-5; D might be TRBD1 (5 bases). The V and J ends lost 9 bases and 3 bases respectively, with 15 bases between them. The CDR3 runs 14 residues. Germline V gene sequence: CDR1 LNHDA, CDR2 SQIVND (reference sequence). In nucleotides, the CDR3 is TGTGCCAGAAAAGGGGCAGTCCACAATCAGCCCCAGCATTTT. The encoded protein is CARKGAVHNQPQHF.

CDR3 in DNA: TGTGCCAGCAGTTTATACGGCTACGAGCAGTACGTC. Translating it yields CASSLYGYEQYV. The V call is TRBV28, the J call TRBJ2-7; D ambiguous. CDR3 size: 12 residues. CDR1 and CDR2 from the germline V gene are MDHEN and SYDVKM. V was shortened by 1 base and J by 3 bases, with 4 bases between the two germline ends.